This is a list of T cell receptor beta chains from one sample in a study of T cells in Graves' hyperthyroidism and ophthalmopathy. TCRdb analysed the multiplex PCR reads with MiXCR anew, one entry per CDR3 protein. This table has about 300,000 distinct CDR3 sequences, 16% appearing once. The sample consisted of blood. These receptors came from a man aged 30 to 45 with Graves' hyperthyroidism. Both conserved end residues are part of each CDR3. D genes are given only for firm matches. Clone size is shown for a subset of rows, as once, few, many or a class of expanded clone.

cdr3_length,clone_size,v_call,j_call,d_call,cdr3_aa,cdr3_nt
13,few,TRBV2,TRBJ2-1,-,CASSESYYNEQFF,TGTGCCAGCAGTGAAAGCTACTACAATGAGCAGTTCTTC
15,many,TRBV30,TRBJ1-1,-,CAWSVKALRGPEAFF,TGTGCCTGGAGCGTTAAAGCCTTAAGGGGTCCTGAAGCTTTCTTT
14,few,TRBV20-1,TRBJ2-1,-,CSARRRSSYNEQFF,TGCAGTGCCAGACGGAGGAGCTCCTACAATGAGCAGTTCTTC
15,-,TRBV12-3/TRBV12-4,TRBJ2-1,TRBD1,CASSLGTGVNNEQFF,TGTGCCAGCAGTTTAGGGACAGGGGTAAACAATGAGCAGTTCTTC
14,-,TRBV7-6,TRBJ2-1,TRBD1,CASSSGTGGVEQFF,TGTGCCAGCAGCTCCGGGACAGGAGGTGTTGAGCAGTTCTTC
15,many,TRBV20-1,TRBJ2-7,TRBD2,CSVPGTRDYSYEQYF,TGCAGTGTCCCGGGAACCCGGGACTACTCCTACGAGCAGTACTTC
15,few,TRBV6-1,TRBJ2-3,-,CASRPSGFWADTQYF,TGTGCCAGCAGACCCTCAGGGTTTTGGGCAGATACGCAGTATTTT
14,-,TRBV5-4,TRBJ2-7,-,CASSSDGGFDEQYF,TGTGCCAGCAGCTCTGATGGGGGATTCGACGAGCAGTACTTC
16,few,TRBV20-1,TRBJ1-1,-,CSARDWPGTGNTEAFF,TGCAGTGCTAGAGATTGGCCCGGAACAGGGAACACTGAAGCTTTCTTT
16,few,TRBV24-1,TRBJ2-2,-,CATSDLRGENTGELFF,TGTGCCACCAGTGATTTGCGGGGAGAGAACACCGGGGAGCTGTTTTTT
15,many,TRBV30,TRBJ1-1,-,CAWSPLMRGDTEAFF,TGTGCCTGGAGCCCCTTAATGAGAGGGGACACTGAAGCTTTCTTT
14,many,TRBV11-3,TRBJ2-5,-,CASSFRDAQETQYF,TGTGCCAGCAGCTTCCGGGACGCACAAGAGACCCAGTACTTC
16,-,TRBV7-9,TRBJ2-1,-,CASSYLPGRAHNEQFF,TGTGCCAGCAGCTACTTACCCGGACGAGCCCACAATGAGCAGTTCTTC
16,-,TRBV10-3,TRBJ2-7,TRBD2,CATSGRGSGSAYEQYF,TGTGCCACCAGTGGCCGGGGGAGCGGGAGTGCTTACGAGCAGTACTTC
18,-,TRBV6-4,TRBJ1-1,-,CASSPWGAKGRSGTEAFF,TGTGCCAGCAGTCCCTGGGGGGCTAAGGGGAGGTCGGGCACTGAAGCTTTCTTT
13,many,TRBV5-1,TRBJ2-3,-,CASSLDSADTQYF,TGCGCCAGCAGCTTGGACAGTGCAGATACGCAGTATTTT
15,many,TRBV7-9,TRBJ2-2,-,CASSPPNGGTGELFF,TGTGCCAGCAGCCCGCCTAACGGAGGCACCGGGGAGCTGTTTTTT
13,many,TRBV12-3/TRBV12-4,TRBJ1-1,-,CASSLNRYTEAFF,TGTGCCAGCAGTTTGAACAGGTACACTGAAGCTTTCTTT
15,-,TRBV7-2,TRBJ2-5,-,CASSLGGLHYETQYF,TGTGCCAGCAGCTTAGGGGGTCTACACTACGAGACCCAGTACTTC
13,many,TRBV7-3,TRBJ2-7,-,CASSPFGGDEQYF,TGTGCCAGCAGCCCCTTCGGTGGGGACGAGCAGTACTTC
12,-,TRBV7-9,TRBJ2-1,-,CASSSPNNEQFF,TGTGCCAGCAGCTCACCGAACAATGAGCAGTTCTTC
15,many,TRBV3-1,TRBJ2-4,-,CASSTRRRAKNIQYF,TGTGCCAGCAGCACCCGCAGGAGAGCCAAAAACATTCAGTACTTC